The 28 T cell receptor beta chains reported below all come from one sample, sequenced in a study of identical twins. Each CDR3 protein gets one entry after TCRdb re-called the 5' RACE reads with MiXCR. The sample comprises fewer than 500,000 distinct CDR3 sequences, 24% of which are singletons, and around 3% rests with the top ten. The same data also contributed to another study, on T cells expressing NK-cell markers.

Sequencing was carried out using CD4+ T cells sorted from blood. The receptors were sampled from a woman aged 18 to 35 in good health.

The CDR3 nucleotides are TGTGCCAGCAGCCCCGGACAGGGGACCACAGATACGCAGTATTTT. This translates into CASSPGQGTTDTQYF. The chain carries TRBV7-8 and TRBJ2-3, with TRBD1 matching 9 bases. CDR1 and CDR2 from the germline V gene are SGHVS and FQNEAQ. The V segment lost 5 bases and the J segment 2 bases; nucleotides outside the gene matches: 5. The CDR3 has 15 residues.

In its sample, this clonotype was seen a few times. V usage is TRBV15 and J usage is TRBJ2-1, with no clear D. Trimming cost V 1 base and J 7 bases, with 11 bases left between them. Per the germline V gene, CDR1 is LNHNV and CDR2 is YYDKDF (reference sequence). The CDR3 length is 14 residues. CDR3 nucleotide sequence: TGTGCCACCAGCAGAGTAGTGGTCAGGAATGAGCAGTTCTTC. Its translation is CATSRVVVRNEQFF.

This clonotype was counted only a few times. The chain joins TRBV5-6 to TRBJ1-6, with a possible D match to TRBD1 (6 bases). Germline CDR1 is SGHDT and CDR2 is YYEEEE. Deletions cut 6 bases from V and 7 bases from J, with 11 bases between. The CDR3 runs to 13 residues. The CDR3 DNA sequence: TGTGCCAGCACCCGGCAGGGGAATTCACCCCTCCACTTT. Translating it yields CASTRQGNSPLHF.

This clonotype was recorded many times. The chain is built from TRBV20-1 and TRBJ2-1; D remains unclear. This CDR3 is built from 14 residues. Trimming removed 4 bases at V and 0 bases at J, with 10 bases between. From germline, CDR1 is DFQATT and CDR2 SNEGSKA (reference sequence). As DNA, the CDR3 is TGCAGTGCTATGGGTATCAACTCCTACAATGAGCAGTTCTTC. This encodes CSAMGINSYNEQFF.

This clonotype appeared a few times. J is TRBJ1-1 and V is TRBV7-9; D is ambiguous. The V end was cut by 1 base, the J end by 4 bases, with 10 bases between. In germline, CDR1 is SEHNR, CDR2 FQNEAQ (reference sequence). There are 14 residues in the CDR3. The CDR3 DNA is TGTGCCAGCAGCTTAGACGGGATCGGCACTGAAGCTTTCTTT. It specifies CASSLDGIGTEAFF.

Only a few counts were recorded for this clonotype. The chain carries TRBV5-1 and TRBJ2-5, with TRBD1 matching 7 bases. V was pared by 1 base and J by 3 bases, with 3 bases of the junction left unmatched. CDR3 length: 14 residues. Germline V lookup: CDR1 SGHRS, CDR2 YFSETQ. The CDR3 sequence: CASSLTGQKETQYF. The CDR3 DNA reads TGCGCCAGCAGCTTGACGGGACAGAAAGAGACCCAGTACTTC.

The chain couples TRBV7-9 to TRBJ2-7, with 9 positions matching TRBD1. The length of the CDR3 is 15 residues. The junction had 4 bases not matched to a gene; V was cut back by 1 base and J by 3 bases. Germline CDR1 and CDR2: SEHNR and FQNEAQ (reference sequence). Here the CDR3 DNA reads TGTGCCAGCAGCTTAGTGGGACAGGGTGACTACGAGCAGTACTTC. Its translation is CASSLVGQGDYEQYF.

This clonotype was counted a few times. The V and J genes are TRBV20-1 and TRBJ2-5; D remains ambiguous. Germline V gives CDR1 DFQATT, CDR2 SNEGSKA (reference sequence). This CDR3 has 14 residues. The V gene lost 0 bases and the J gene lost 4 bases, with 12 bases spanning the gap. The CDR3 coding sequence is TGCAGTGCTAGAGATTGGCGGCGACCAGAGACCCAGTACTTC. This codes for CSARDWRRPETQYF.

This clonotype turned up a few times. The gene calls are TRBV12-3 or TRBV12-4 and TRBJ1-1; D possibly corresponds to TRBD1 (5 bases). The V end was cut by 5 bases, the J end by 1 base, with 8 bases between. This CDR3 has 13 residues. CDR3 DNA: TGTGCCAGCAGTCATCAGGGGAACACTGAAGCTTTCTTT. This gives the protein CASSHQGNTEAFF.

This clonotype showed up just a few times. This sequence joins TRBV7-2 and TRBJ2-1; 8 positions agree with TRBD2. Germline V gene data show CDR1 as SGHTA and CDR2 as FQGNSA. The ends lost 3 bases at V and 9 bases at J; junction bases unmatched: 10. CDR3 length: 15 amino acids. The CDR3 protein is CASSFVATAGGEQFF. CDR3 sequence (DNA): TGTGCCAGCAGCTTTGTGGCTACCGCGGGGGGTGAGCAGTTCTTC. The full variable domain, with the rest looked up from reference TRBV7-2 and TRBJ2-1, is GAGVSQSPSNKVTEKGKDVELRCDPISGHTALYWYRQSLGQGLEFLIYFQGNSAPDKSGLPSDRFSAERTGGSVSTLTIQRTQQEDSAVYLCASSFVATAGGEQFFGPGTRLTVL.

The rearrangement joins TRBV11-2 to TRBJ2-1; no firm D call. V lost 2 bases, J lost 7 bases, and 9 bases lay in between. The CDR3 is 13 residues long. The germline CDR1 and CDR2 sequences are SGHAT and FQNNGV. Here the CDR3 DNA reads TGTGCCAGCAGCTTAAACGCTGAGAATGAGCAGTTCTTC. This gives the protein CASSLNAENEQFF.

V is TRBV20-1 and J is TRBJ2-5; the match to TRBD2 covers 11 bases. CDR3 length: 13 residues. Germline trimming cut 5 bases from V and 3 bases from J; bases unmatched to any gene: 2. The germline gives CDR1 DFQATT, CDR2 SNEGSKA (reference sequence). CDR3 sequence (DNA): TGCAGTGCTGGGGGACTAGCGGAAGAGACCCAGTACTTC. Translated: CSAGGLAEETQYF.

This clonotype was observed a few times. The chain couples TRBV6-6 to TRBJ2-7; D ambiguous. The CDR3 is 13 amino acids. Germline assignment: CDR1 MNHNY and CDR2 SVGAGI (reference sequence). Trimming stripped 6 bases from V and 0 bases from J, with 9 bases between. CDR3 region: CASRGRRSYEQYF. The CDR3 coding sequence is TGTGCCAGCAGGGGAAGGCGCTCCTACGAGCAGTACTTC.

This clonotype was seen only a few times. The V call is TRBV12-3 or TRBV12-4, the J call TRBJ1-1; D is unresolved. V gave up 0 bases and J gave up 4 bases, with 9 bases separating them. This CDR3 has 14 residues. The CDR3 bases are TGTGCCAGCAGTTTAGCAGGCGGGAGCACTGAAGCTTTCTTT. Translation: CASSLAGGSTEAFF.

This clonotype was seen only a few times. The chain carries TRBV7-2 and TRBJ2-1; 11 nucleotides agree with TRBD2. The CDR3 is 16 residues long. Looked up from germline, CDR1 is SGHTA and CDR2 is FQGNSA. V lost 4 bases to trimming and J lost 7 bases; unmatched junction nucleotides: 9. CDR3 DNA: TGTGCCAGCAGCTCCGTAGCGGGAGGGCCTCAGAATGAGCAGTTCTTC. It translates to CASSSVAGGPQNEQFF.

This clonotype has only a few counts. This chain uses TRBV6-5 with TRBJ2-7, with 15 bases lining up with TRBD2. The V and J ends lost 0 bases and 7 bases, in that order; junction bases with no gene match: 4. Germline loops: CDR1 MNHEY, CDR2 SVGAGI. The CDR3 has 16 residues. Here the CDR3 DNA reads TGTGCCAGCAGTTACTCAGGACTAGCGGGGGGGCGAGAGCAGTACTTC. Translated, it gives CASSYSGLAGGREQYF.

This clonotype was picked up a small number of times. The chain joins TRBV12-3 or TRBV12-4 to TRBJ2-1; D is ambiguous. Trimming shortened V by 5 bases and J by 7 bases, and 9 bases separated the two germline ends. The CDR3 extends over 12 amino acids. This CDR3 reads CASSRFLNEQFF. The CDR3 nucleotides read TGTGCCAGCAGTAGATTTCTAAATGAGCAGTTCTTC.

This chain links TRBV18 with TRBJ2-7; TRBD1 matches 11 bases. Looked up from germline, CDR1 is KGHSH and CDR2 is LQKENI. J gave up 4 bases and V 5 bases, and 7 bases lay outside the gene matches. The CDR3 extends over 15 amino acids. In nucleotides, the CDR3 is TGTGCCAGCTCAGAAGTAGGGACAGGGGGTTACGAGCAGTACTTC. Encoded protein: CASSEVGTGGYEQYF. Combining the CDR3 with reference TRBV18 and TRBJ2-7 gives the whole variable domain NAGVMQNPRHLVRRRGQEARLRCSPMKGHSHVYWYRQLPEEGLKFMVYLQKENIIDESGMPKERFSAEFPKEGPSILRIQQVVRGDSAAYFCASSEVGTGGYEQYFGPGTRLTVT.

The V and J genes are TRBV2 and TRBJ2-7; perhaps TRBD2 as D (6 bases). V shed 7 bases and J shed 1 base, with 14 bases lying between them. The CDR3 has 14 residues. Per the germline V gene, CDR1 is SNHLY and CDR2 is FYNNEI. CDR3 bases: TGTGCCAGCACCAGATCGGGACTTTCCTACGAGCAGTACTTC. This encodes CASTRSGLSYEQYF.

This clonotype has just a few counts. CDR3 amino acids: CASSQVDSHEQFF. Written as DNA, the CDR3 is TGTGCCAGCAGCCAAGTAGACAGTCATGAGCAGTTCTTC. The chain carries TRBV14 and TRBJ2-1; possibly TRBD1 for D (5 bases). V dropped 1 base and J dropped 8 bases, with 9 bases sitting between them. The CDR3 is made up of 13 amino acids. Germline lookup yields CDR1 SGHDN and CDR2 FVKESK.

This clonotype was found a few times. This chain links TRBV2 with TRBJ1-2; D call uncertain. V gave up 7 bases and J gave up 5 bases, with 11 bases separating them. CDR1 is SNHLY and CDR2 is FYNNEI in the germline V gene. The CDR3 length is 12 residues. CDR3 DNA sequence: TGTGCCAGCAATTTGCCGGGTTATGGCTACACCTTC. This sequence encodes CASNLPGYGYTF.

This clonotype appeared a few times. The CDR3 DNA reads as TGCGCCAGCAGCTTCAACATACTGGATTCCGCCTACGAGCAGTACTTC. This encodes CASSFNILDSAYEQYF. The V gene is TRBV5-1, the J gene TRBJ2-7, with D hard to call. V lost 2 bases and J lost 2, with 17 bases in between. There are 16 residues in the CDR3. The germline CDR1 and CDR2 sequences are SGHRS and YFSETQ.

This clonotype has just a few counts. The V gene is TRBV11-3, the J gene TRBJ1-1, with D maybe TRBD1 (5 bases). The CDR3 extends over 14 amino acids. V lost 4 bases to trimming and J lost 0 bases, with 9 bases between them. The germline V gene encodes CDR1 SGHNT and CDR2 YENEEA. This CDR3 is CASSSGPLNTEAFF. CDR3 bases: TGTGCCAGCAGCTCGGGACCGCTGAACACTGAAGCTTTCTTT.

A note on this clonotype: Relative to the germline gene, one junction end is altered; a read error may explain this. The chain recombines TRBV12-3 or TRBV12-4 with TRBJ1-2; weak D call: TRBD1 (5 bases). The CDR3 has 15 amino acids. The CDR3 protein is CAGSLRPRGIDGYTF. The CDR3, as DNA: TGTGCCGGCAGTTTACGTCCCCGGGGGATAGATGGCTACACCTTC.

The gene calls are TRBV5-1 and TRBJ2-1; D is uncertain. From germline, CDR1 is SGHRS and CDR2 YFSETQ. With 3 bases removed from V and 7 bases from J, the gap between germline ends came to 8 bases. This CDR3 contains 12 residues. The CDR3 coding sequence is TGCGCCAGCAGCTCTGGATGGAATGAGCAGTTCTTC. Translation gives CASSSGWNEQFF. Complete variable domain (other parts from reference TRBV5-1 and TRBJ2-1): KAGVTQTPRYLIKTRGQQVTLSCSPISGHRSVSWYQQTPGQGLQFLFEYFSETQRNKGNFPGRFSGRQFSNSRSEMNVSTLELGDSALYLCASSSGWNEQFFGPGTRLTVL.

This clonotype has only a few counts. V usage is TRBV20-1 and J usage is TRBJ2-3; 8 nucleotides agree with TRBD2. This CDR3 comprises 15 residues. The trim removed 3 bases at V and 4 bases at J, leaving 9 bases unmatched. Germline values: CDR1 DFQATT, CDR2 SNEGSKA (reference sequence). CDR3 in DNA: TGCAGTGCTAGTCCCGGGGGGGCCGGGGCAGATACGCAGTATTTT. Translated, it gives CSASPGGAGADTQYF.

This clonotype was recorded a few times. The CDR3 sequence: CASRRTGANTGELFF. DNA of the CDR3: TGTGCCAGCAGAAGAACAGGGGCGAACACCGGGGAGCTGTTTTTT. The chain is built from TRBV7-9 and TRBJ2-2; TRBD1 matches 7 bases. There are 15 residues in the CDR3. V shed 6 bases, J shed 0 bases, and the junction held 4 bases outside the gene matches. The germline V gene has CDR1 SEHNR and CDR2 FQNEAQ (reference sequence).

This clonotype was counted only a few times. V usage is TRBV5-1 and J usage is TRBJ2-2, with 8 positions matching TRBD1. V lost 1 base to trimming and J lost 6 bases; unmatched junction nucleotides: 8. This CDR3 spans 16 amino acids. Germline CDR1 reads SGHRS; CDR2 reads YFSETQ. CDR3 loop: CASSLRDRRLAGELFF. Written as DNA, the CDR3 is TGCGCCAGCAGCTTGCGGGACAGGCGGTTAGCCGGGGAGCTGTTTTTT.